The rows below give T cell receptor beta chains drawn from one sample of a study of T cell responses to AZD1222 COVID-19 vaccine. The assay was immunoSEQ multiplex PCR, and TCRdb's table has in-frame clones only and misses some. Of about 89,000 clones listed, approximately 90% were seen once; the top ten hold just over 5.5%. The specimen was peripheral blood, collected 28 days after the second AZD1222 dose. These receptors were collected from an adult who received the AZD1222 COVID-19 vaccine. The CDR3 runs from the conserved cysteine through the conserved F or W. A D gene is named only where the DNA matches it firmly. Clone size is shown for a subset of rows, as once, few, many or a class of expanded clone.

TRBJ1-2,NA,NA,TRBV3-1/TRBV3-2,13,TGTGCCAGCAGCAGCCGGGACGGTTATGGCTACACCTTC,CASSSRDGYGYTF
TRBJ2-1,NA,TRBD1,TRBV27,14,TGTGCCAGCGCCACAGCAGGGGGCCACAATGAGCAGTTCTTC,CASATAGGHNEQFF
TRBJ1-2,NA,TRBD1,TRBV18,17,TGTGCCAGCTCACCCACTGGGACAGCCTCATCGGGCTATGGCTACACCTTC,CASSPTGTASSGYGYTF
TRBJ1-1,NA,NA,TRBV5-1,14,TGCGCCAGCAGCTTGGTGGGCCAGAACACTGAAGCTTTCTTT,CASSLVGQNTEAFF
TRBJ2-2,NA,TRBD2,TRBV6-7,17,TGTGCCAGCAGTTACCTCGGGAGCGGGGCGGACACCGGGGAGCTGTTTTTT,CASSYLGSGADTGELFF
TRBJ1-2,NA,NA,TRBV9,13,TGTGCCAGCAGCCAAAAGGGAGACTATGGCTACACCTTC,CASSQKGDYGYTF
TRBJ2-1,NA,NA,TRBV5-1,15,TGCGCCAGCAGCTTGACCCGAGGGGTCAACAATGAGCAGTTCTTC,CASSLTRGVNNEQFF
TRBJ2-2,NA,TRBD2,TRBV7-3,16,TGTGCCAGCAGCTTACTAGCGGGGGCCTACACCGGGGAGCTGTTTTTT,CASSLLAGAYTGELFF
TRBJ1-1,NA,NA,TRBV5-1,13,TGCGCCAGCAGCAAGACAGTGAACACTGAAGCTTTCTTT,CASSKTVNTEAFF
TRBJ2-5,NA,NA,TRBV5-5,13,TGTGCCAGCAGCGTTGGACAGCAAGAGACCCAGTACTTC,CASSVGQQETQYF
TRBJ1-2,few,NA,TRBV6-5,15,TGTGCCAGCAGGGGCCAGGGTGAGATTAACTATGGCTACACCTTC,CASRGQGEINYGYTF
TRBJ2-7,NA,TRBD1,TRBV24-1,16,TGTGCCACCAGTGACCCTAACGACAGGGGCCCATACGAGCAGTACTTC,CATSDPNDRGPYEQYF
TRBJ1-2,NA,TRBD1,TRBV28,13,TGTGCCAGCAGCCTCAGGGGGAACTATGGCTACACCTTC,CASSLRGNYGYTF
TRBJ2-2,NA,NA,TRBV10-3,13,TGTGCCATCAGTCGACAGATCACCGGGGAGCTGTTTTTT,CAISRQITGELFF
TRBJ2-2,NA,NA,TRBV7-2,13,TGTGCCAGCAGCTCCCAAAGATACGGGGAGCTGTTTTTT,CASSSQRYGELFF
TRBJ2-2,NA,NA,TRBV30,13,TGTGCCTGGAGTCGGGGGCCAGAGGGGGAGCTGTTTTTT,CAWSRGPEGELFF
TRBJ2-7,once,TRBD2,TRBV4-1,18,TGCGCCAGCAGCCAAGAAGGAGCGGGGGGGCTTCCTATCTACGAGCAGTACTTC,CASSQEGAGGLPIYEQYF
TRBJ2-7,NA,TRBD1,TRBV6-6,15,TGTGCCAGCACCCACAGGGGGGCCAGCCTTGACGAGCAGTACTTC,CASTHRGASLDEQYF
TRBJ2-5,NA,NA,TRBV24-1,11,TGTGCCACCAGCGACGAAGAGACCCAGTACTTC,CATSDEETQYF
TRBJ1-1,NA,NA,TRBV5-4,15,TGTGCCAGCAGCTTGGCCCACAGAATGAACACTGAAGCTTTCTTT,CASSLAHRMNTEAFF